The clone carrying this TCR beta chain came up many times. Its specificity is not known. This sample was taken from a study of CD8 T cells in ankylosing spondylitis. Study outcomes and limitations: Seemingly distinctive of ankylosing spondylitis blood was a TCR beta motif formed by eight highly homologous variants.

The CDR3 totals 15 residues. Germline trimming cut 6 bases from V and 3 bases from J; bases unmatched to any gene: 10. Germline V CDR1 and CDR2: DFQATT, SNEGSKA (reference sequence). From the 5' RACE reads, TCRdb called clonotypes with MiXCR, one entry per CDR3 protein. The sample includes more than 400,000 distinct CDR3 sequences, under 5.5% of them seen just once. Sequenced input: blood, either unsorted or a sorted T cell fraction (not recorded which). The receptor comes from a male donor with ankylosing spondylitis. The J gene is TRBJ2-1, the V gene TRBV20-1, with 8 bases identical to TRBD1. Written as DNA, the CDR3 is TGCAGTGCAAAAGACGGCAGGGGGCTCTACAATGAGCAGTTCTTC. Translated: CSAKDGRGLYNEQFF.